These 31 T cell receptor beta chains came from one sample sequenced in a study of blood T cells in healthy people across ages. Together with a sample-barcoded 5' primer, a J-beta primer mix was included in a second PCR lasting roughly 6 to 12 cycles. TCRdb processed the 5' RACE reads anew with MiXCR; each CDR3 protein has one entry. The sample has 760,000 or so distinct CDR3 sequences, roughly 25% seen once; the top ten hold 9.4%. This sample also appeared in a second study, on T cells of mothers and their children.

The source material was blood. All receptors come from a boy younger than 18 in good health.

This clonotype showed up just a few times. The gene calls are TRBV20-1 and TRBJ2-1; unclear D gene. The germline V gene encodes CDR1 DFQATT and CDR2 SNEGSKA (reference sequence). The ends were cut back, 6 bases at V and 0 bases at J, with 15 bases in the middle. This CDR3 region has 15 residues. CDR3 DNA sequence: TGCAGTGCCCCCCGGGTCCGAAGCTCCTACAATGAGCAGTTCTTC. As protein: CSAPRVRSSYNEQFF.

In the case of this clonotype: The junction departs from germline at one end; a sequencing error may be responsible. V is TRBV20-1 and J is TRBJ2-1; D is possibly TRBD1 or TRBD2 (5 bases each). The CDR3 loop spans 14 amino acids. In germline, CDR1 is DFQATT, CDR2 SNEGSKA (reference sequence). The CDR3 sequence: CSARGIWGLNEQFF. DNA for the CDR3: TGCAGTGCCAGAGGGATTTGGGGCCTCAATGAGCAGTTCTTC.

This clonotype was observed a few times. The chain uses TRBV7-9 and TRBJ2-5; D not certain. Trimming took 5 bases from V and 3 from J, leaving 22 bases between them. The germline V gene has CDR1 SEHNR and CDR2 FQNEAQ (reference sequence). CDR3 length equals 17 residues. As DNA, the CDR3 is TGTGCCAGCAGCCCCCCCGGGCCTATAAATTGGAAAGAGACCCAGTACTTC. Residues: CASSPPGPINWKETQYF. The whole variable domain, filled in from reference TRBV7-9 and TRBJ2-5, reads DTGVSQNPRHKITKRGQNVTFRCDPISEHNRLYWYRQTLGQGPEFLTYFQNEAQLEKSRLLSDRFSAERPKGSFSTLEIQRTEQGDSAMYLCASSPPGPINWKETQYFGPGTRLLVL.

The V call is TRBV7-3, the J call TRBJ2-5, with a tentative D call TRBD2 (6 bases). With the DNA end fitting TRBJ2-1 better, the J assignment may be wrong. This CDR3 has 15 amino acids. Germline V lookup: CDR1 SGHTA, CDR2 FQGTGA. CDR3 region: CASSLEGRTYNEQFF. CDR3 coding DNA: TGTGCCAGCAGCTTAGAAGGGAGGACCTACAATGAGCAGTTCTTC.

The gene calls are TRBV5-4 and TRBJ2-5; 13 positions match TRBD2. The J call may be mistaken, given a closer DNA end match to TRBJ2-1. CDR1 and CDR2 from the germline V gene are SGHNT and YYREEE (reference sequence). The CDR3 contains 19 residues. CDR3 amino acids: CASSWGLAGSLLRGNEQFF. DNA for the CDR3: TGTGCCAGCAGCTGGGGACTAGCGGGATCACTCCTGCGGGGCAATGAGCAGTTCTTC.

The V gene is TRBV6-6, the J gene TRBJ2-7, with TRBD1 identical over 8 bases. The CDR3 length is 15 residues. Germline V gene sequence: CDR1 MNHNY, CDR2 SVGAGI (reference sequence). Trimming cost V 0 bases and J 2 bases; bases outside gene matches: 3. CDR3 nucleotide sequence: TGTGCCAGCAGTTACTCTCACAGGGGGACCTACGAGCAGTACTTC. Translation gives CASSYSHRGTYEQYF.

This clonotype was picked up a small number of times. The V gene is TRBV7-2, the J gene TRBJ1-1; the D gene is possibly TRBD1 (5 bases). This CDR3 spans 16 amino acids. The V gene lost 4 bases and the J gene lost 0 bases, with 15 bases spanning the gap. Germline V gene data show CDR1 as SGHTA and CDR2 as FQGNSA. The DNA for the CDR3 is TGTGCCAGCAGCTCAGACCCCGGGACGGTGAACACTGAAGCTTTCTTT. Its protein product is CASSSDPGTVNTEAFF.

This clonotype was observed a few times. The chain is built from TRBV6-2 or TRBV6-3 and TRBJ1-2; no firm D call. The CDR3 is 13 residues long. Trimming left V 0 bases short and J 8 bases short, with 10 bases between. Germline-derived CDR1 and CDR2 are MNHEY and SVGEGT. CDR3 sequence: CASSYSRPRGYTF. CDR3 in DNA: TGTGCCAGCAGTTACTCGAGACCTCGGGGCTACACCTTC.

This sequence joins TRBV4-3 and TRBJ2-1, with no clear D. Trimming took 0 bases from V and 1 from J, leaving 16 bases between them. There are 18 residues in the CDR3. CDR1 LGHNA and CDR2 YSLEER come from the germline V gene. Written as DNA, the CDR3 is TGCGCCAGCAGCCAAGAAACCGTCGGGTGGGTATCCTACAATGAGCAGTTCTTC. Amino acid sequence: CASSQETVGWVSYNEQFF.

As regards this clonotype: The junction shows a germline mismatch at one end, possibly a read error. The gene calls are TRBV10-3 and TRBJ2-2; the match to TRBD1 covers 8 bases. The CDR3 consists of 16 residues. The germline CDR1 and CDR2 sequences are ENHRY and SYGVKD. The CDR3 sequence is CAISEGDRSITGELFF. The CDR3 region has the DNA TGCGCCATCAGTGAGGGGGACAGGTCCATCACCGGGGAGCTGTTTTTT.

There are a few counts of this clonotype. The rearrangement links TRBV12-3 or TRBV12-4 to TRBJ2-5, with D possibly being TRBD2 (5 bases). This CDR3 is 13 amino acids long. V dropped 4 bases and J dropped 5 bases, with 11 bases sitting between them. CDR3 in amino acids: CASSWPGKETQYF. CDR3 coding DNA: TGTGCCAGCAGTTGGCCGGGGAAGGAGACCCAGTACTTC.

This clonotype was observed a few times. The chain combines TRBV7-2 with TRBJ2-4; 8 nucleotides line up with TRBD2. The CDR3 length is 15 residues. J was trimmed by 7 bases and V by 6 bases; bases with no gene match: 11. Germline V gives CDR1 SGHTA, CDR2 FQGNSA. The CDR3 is CASRIREGPLNIQYF. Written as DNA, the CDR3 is TGTGCCAGCAGAATACGGGAGGGCCCTTTGAACATTCAGTACTTC.

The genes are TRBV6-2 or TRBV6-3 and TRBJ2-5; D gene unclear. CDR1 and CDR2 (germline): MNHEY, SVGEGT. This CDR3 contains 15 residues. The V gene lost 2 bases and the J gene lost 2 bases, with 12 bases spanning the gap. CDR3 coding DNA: TGTGCCAGCAGTTACAAGGAGACTCGGCAAGAGACCCAGTACTTC. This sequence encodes CASSYKETRQETQYF.

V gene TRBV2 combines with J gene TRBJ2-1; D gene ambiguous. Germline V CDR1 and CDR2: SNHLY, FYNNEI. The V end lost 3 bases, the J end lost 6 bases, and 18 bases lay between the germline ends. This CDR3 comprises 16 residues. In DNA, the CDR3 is TGTGCCAGCAGTGATGGCCCGACTCCCCGAGGCAATGAGCAGTTCTTC. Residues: CASSDGPTPRGNEQFF.

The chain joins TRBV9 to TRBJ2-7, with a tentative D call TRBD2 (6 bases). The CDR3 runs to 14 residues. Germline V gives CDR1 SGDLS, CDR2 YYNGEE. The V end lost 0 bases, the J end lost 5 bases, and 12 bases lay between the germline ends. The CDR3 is CASSVGGGKDEQYF. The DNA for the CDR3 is TGTGCCAGCAGCGTAGGAGGAGGGAAGGACGAGCAGTACTTC.

CDR3: CASSLYTAGEKLFF. In DNA, the CDR3 is TGTGCCAGCAGTTTATACACCGCGGGTGAAAAACTGTTTTTT. The rearrangement joins TRBV28 to TRBJ1-4; D ambiguous. CDR3 length equals 14 residues. The V end lost 1 base, the J end lost 7 bases, and 10 bases lay between the germline ends. Germline lookup yields CDR1 MDHEN and CDR2 SYDVKM.

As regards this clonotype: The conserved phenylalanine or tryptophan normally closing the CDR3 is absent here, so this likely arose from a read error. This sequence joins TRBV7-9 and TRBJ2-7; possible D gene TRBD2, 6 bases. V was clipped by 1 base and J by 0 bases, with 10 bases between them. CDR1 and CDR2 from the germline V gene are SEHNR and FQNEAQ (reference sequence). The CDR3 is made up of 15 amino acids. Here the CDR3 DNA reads TGTGCCAGCAGCTTAGGCGGGACCTTCTCCTACGAGCAGTACCTC. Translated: CASSLGGTFSYEQYL.

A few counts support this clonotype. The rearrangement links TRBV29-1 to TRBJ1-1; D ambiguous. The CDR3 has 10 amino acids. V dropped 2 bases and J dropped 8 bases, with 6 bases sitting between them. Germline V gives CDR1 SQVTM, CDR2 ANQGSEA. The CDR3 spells CSVETVEAFF. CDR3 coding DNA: TGCAGCGTTGAAACAGTGGAAGCTTTCTTT.

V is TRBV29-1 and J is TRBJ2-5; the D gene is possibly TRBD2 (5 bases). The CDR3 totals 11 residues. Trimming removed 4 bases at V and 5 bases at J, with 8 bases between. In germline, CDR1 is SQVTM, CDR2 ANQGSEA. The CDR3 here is CSVGGKETQYF. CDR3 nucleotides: TGCAGCGTTGGAGGGAAGGAGACCCAGTACTTC.

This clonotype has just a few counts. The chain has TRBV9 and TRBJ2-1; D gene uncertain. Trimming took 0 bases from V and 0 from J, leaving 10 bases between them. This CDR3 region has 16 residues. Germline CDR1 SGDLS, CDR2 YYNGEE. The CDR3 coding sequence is TGTGCCAGCAGCGTAGATGGGGATTCCTCCTACAATGAGCAGTTCTTC. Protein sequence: CASSVDGDSSYNEQFF.

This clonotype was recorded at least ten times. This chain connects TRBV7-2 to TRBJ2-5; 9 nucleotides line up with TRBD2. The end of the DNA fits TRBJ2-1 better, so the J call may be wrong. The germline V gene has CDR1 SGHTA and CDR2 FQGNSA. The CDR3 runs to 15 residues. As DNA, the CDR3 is TGTGCCAGCAGCTCTTTAGCGGGGGTCGCGGGGCAGCAGTTCTTC. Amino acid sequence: CASSSLAGVAGQQFF.

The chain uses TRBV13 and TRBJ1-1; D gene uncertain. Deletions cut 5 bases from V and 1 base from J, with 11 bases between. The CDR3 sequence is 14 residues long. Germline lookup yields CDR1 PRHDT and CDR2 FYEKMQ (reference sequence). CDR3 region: CASSLSRKNTEAFF. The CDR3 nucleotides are TGTGCCAGCAGCCTTTCCCGCAAGAACACTGAAGCTTTCTTT.

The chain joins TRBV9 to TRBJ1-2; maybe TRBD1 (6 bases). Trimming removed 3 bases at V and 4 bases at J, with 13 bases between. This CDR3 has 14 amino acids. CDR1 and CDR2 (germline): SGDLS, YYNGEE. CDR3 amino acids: CASSALGQSYGYTF. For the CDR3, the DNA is TGTGCCAGCAGCGCCCTCGGACAGAGCTATGGCTACACCTTC.

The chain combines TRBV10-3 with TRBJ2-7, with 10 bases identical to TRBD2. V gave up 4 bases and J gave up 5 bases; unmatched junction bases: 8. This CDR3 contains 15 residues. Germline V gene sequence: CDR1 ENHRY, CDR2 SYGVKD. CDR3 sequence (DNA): TGTGCCATCAGTGTGCAAGCGGGAGGGCGGGACGAGCAGTACTTC. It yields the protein CAISVQAGGRDEQYF.

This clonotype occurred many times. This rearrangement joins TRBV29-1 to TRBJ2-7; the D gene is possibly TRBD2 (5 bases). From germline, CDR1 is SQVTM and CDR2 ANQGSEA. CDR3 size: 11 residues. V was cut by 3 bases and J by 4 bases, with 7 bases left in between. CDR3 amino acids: CSVDTGYEQYF. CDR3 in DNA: TGCAGCGTTGATACGGGGTACGAGCAGTACTTC.

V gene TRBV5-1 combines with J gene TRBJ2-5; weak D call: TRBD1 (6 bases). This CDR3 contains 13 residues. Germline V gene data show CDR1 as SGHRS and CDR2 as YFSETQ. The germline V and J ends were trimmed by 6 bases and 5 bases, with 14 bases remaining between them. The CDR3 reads CASTQGSGETQYF. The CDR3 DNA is TGCGCCAGCACTCAGGGGAGCGGCGAGACCCAGTACTTC.

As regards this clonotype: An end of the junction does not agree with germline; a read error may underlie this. The CDR3 nucleotides read TGTGCCAGCACCTTAGCGGGAGAAGTAATCGGGGAGCTGTTTTTT. It translates to CASTLAGEVIGELFF. This rearrangement joins TRBV7-2 to TRBJ2-2, with 9 nucleotides matching TRBD2. From germline, CDR1 is SGHTA and CDR2 FQGNSA. The CDR3 is 15 residues long.

DNA of the CDR3: TGCAGCGTTACCTCGACAGGGGACTATGGCTACACCTTC. Protein: CSVTSTGDYGYTF. V usage is TRBV29-1 and J usage is TRBJ1-2, with 8 bases aligning to TRBD1. The germline V gene encodes CDR1 SQVTM and CDR2 ANQGSEA. Trimming at V came to 5 bases and at J to 3 bases, leaving 5 bases not matched to a gene. CDR3 length equals 13 residues. Supplemented by reference TRBV29-1 and TRBJ1-2, the full variable domain reads SAVISQKPSRDICQRGTSLTIQCQVDSQVTMMFWYRQQPGQSLTLIATANQGSEATYESGFVIDKFPISRPNLTFSTLTVSNMSPEDSSIYLCSVTSTGDYGYTFGSGTRLTVV.

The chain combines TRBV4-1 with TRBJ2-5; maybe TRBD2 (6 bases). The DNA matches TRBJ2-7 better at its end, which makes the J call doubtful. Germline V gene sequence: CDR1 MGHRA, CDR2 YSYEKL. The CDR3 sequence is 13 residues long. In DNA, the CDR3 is TGCGCCAGCAGCCAAGAGGACGGGGGCGAGCAGTACTTC. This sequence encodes CASSQEDGGEQYF.

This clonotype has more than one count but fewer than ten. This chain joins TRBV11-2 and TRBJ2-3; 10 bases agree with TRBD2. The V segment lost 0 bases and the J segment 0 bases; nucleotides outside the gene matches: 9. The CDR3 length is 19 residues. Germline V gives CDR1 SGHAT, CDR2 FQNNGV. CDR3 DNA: TGTGCCAGCAGCTTAGAAGCTAGCGGGGGATATCCTAGCACAGATACGCAGTATTTT. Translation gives CASSLEASGGYPSTDTQYF.

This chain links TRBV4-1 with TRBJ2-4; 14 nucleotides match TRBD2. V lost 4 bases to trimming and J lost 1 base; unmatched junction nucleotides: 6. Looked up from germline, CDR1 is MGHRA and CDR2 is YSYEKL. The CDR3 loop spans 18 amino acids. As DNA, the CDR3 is TGCGCCAGCAGCCCTGGACTAGCGGGAGGCAGGGCCAAAAACATTCAGTACTTC. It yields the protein CASSPGLAGGRAKNIQYF.